This TCR beta chain originates from a study of blood T cells in healthy people across ages. Study conclusions and caveats: Any changes in expanded clonotypes were possibly confounded, as donor CMV status remained unknown. What prevented conclusive comparison of naive and antigen-experienced cells was that PBMCs were unsorted.

This clonotype appeared a few times. No antigen is known for it. This CDR3 spans 15 amino acids. Trimming removed 6 bases at V and 3 bases at J, with 18 bases between. The use of a sample-barcoded 5' primer and a J-beta primer mix characterized a second PCR of about 7 to 12 cycles. TCRdb reprocessed the 5' RACE reads with MiXCR, giving one entry per CDR3 protein. The data contain 600,000 to 900,000 distinct CDR3 sequences, roughly 24% of them seen just once; the ten biggest clones take up 3%. This same sample was also taken into another study, of T cells of mothers and their children. That report notes: In related and unrelated pairs alike, thymic selection shapes TCR recombination output, with inherited differences minor.

The chain has TRBV12-3 or TRBV12-4 and TRBJ2-7; D is unclear. Sequencing input: blood. The sequence came from a boy younger than 18 in good health. The CDR3: CASSPRTLGRYEQYF. CDR3 DNA: TGTGCCAGCAGCCCTAGAACCCTTGGGCGCTACGAGCAGTACTTC.